This is a list of T cell receptor beta chains from one sample in a study of blood T cell repertoires in COVID-19. Clones were sequenced by immunoSEQ multiplex PCR, and TCRdb holds only the in-frame ones, with some missing. Of around 320,000 clones in the sample, 90% are singletons; the top ten hold around 3.9%. The specimen sequenced was PBMCs or T cells enriched from blood (not recorded which). The receptor set was obtained from a woman aged 25 to 39 who had been exposed to COVID-19. CDR3s include the opening cysteine and the closing phenylalanine or tryptophan. A D gene is named only where the DNA matches it firmly.

d_gene	v_gene	j_gene	CDR3nt	CDR3aa
TRBD1	TRBV5-4	TRBJ1-2	TGTGCCAGCAGCTTGACAGGGGAAGGTATCTATGGCTACACCTTC	CASSLTGEGIYGYTF
TRBD1	TRBV4-2	TRBJ1-2	TGTGCCAGCAGCCAGACGACAGGGAAGACTAACTATGGCTACACCTTC	CASSQTTGKTNYGYTF
TRBD1	TRBV12-5	TRBJ1-6	TGTGCTAGTGGTTTGGCCGGGACAGCAAGCTCCTATAATTCACCCCTCCACTTT	CASGLAGTASSYNSPLHF
TRBD1	TRBV10-3	TRBJ2-2	TGTGCCACCACTCCGGGACAGGAGGGCACCGGGGAGCTGTTTTTT	CATTPGQEGTGELFF
TRBD2	TRBV7-2	TRBJ2-1	TGTGCCAGCAGCTTAAGGGTGACTCGGGGGGATGAGCAGTTCTTC	CASSLRVTRGDEQFF
TRBD1	TRBV7-2	TRBJ1-5	TGTGCCAGCAGCTTAGGACAGGGTGGGCTTAATCGCCCCCAGCATTTT	CASSLGQGGLNRPQHF
TRBD1	TRBV10-3	TRBJ1-1	TGTGCCATCAGTCCTGGACAGGGCAGGGTTGAAGCTTTCTTT	CAISPGQGRVEAFF
TRBD1	TRBV7-2	TRBJ1-1	TGTGCCAGCAGCTTAGGGACAGGCATGAACACTGAAGCTTTCTTT	CASSLGTGMNTEAFF
-	TRBV28	TRBJ1-2	TGTGCCAGCAGTACGACAGTAAACTATGGCTACACCTTC	CASSTTVNYGYTF
TRBD1	TRBV3-1/TRBV3-2	TRBJ2-7	TGTGCCAGCAGCCGAACCGGGACAGGTCTCTACGAGCAGTACTTC	CASSRTGTGLYEQYF
TRBD1	TRBV7-6	TRBJ2-5	TGTGCCAGCAGCTCCCCCAGGGGGATGTACCAAGAGACCCAGTACTTC	CASSSPRGMYQETQYF